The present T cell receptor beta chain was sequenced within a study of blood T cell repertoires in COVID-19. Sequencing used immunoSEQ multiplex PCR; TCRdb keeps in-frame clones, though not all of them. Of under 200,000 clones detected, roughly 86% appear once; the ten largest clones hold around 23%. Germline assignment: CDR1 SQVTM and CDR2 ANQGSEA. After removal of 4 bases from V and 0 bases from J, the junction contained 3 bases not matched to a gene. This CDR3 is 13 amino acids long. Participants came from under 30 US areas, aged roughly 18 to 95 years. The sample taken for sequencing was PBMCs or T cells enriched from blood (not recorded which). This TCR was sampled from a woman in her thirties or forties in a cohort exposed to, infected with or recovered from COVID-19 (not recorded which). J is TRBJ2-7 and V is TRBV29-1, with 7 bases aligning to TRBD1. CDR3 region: CSVVTGDSYEQYF. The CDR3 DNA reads TGCAGCGTTGTCACAGGGGACTCCTACGAGCAGTACTTC.